This paragraph reports one T cell receptor (beta chain). Its specificity is unknown. This sample was taken from a study of cytomegalovirus exposure and HLA in healthy donors. Study as a whole: Of approximately 400 genotyped donors, approximately 80% clustered with self-reported Caucasian donors.

PCR was performed using 60 Vbeta and 13 Jbeta primers. Here immunoSEQ multiplex PCR was the method, and the copy in TCRdb shows in-frame clones only, minus some. With tens of thousands of clones in the sample, the ten largest clones hold under 2%. V lost 2 bases, J lost 3 bases, and 14 bases lay in between. From germline, CDR1 is LGHNA and CDR2 YNFKEQ. The CDR3 contains 15 residues. Study-level results: The study put some 160 TCR beta chains on its list as cytomegalovirus-associated. Fewer than 20,000 TCR beta sequences were associated with HLA alleles at 0.05 false discovery rate in a later analysis.

The V and J genes are TRBV4-2 and TRBJ2-7; D is undetermined. The sequence came from a woman aged 25 to 39 in good health and CMV-seronegative. Sample: PBMCs. CDR3 nucleotides: TGTGCCAGCAGCCAAACCGACATTTCCTACTACGAGCAGTACTTC. Its translation is CASSQTDISYYEQYF.